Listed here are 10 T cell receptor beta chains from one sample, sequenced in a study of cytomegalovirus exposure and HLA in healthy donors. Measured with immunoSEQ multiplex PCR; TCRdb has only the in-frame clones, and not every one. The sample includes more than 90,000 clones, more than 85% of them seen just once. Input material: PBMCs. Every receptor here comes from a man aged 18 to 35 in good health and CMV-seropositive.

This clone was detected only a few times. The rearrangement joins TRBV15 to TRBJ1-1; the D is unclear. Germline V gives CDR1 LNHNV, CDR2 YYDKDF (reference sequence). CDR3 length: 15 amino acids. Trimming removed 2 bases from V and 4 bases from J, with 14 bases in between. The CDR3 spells CATSRQAGLGTEAFF. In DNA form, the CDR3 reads TGTGCCACCAGCAGACAGGCGGGCCTGGGCACTGAAGCTTTCTTT.

The CDR3: CATSREGRGAPLHF. CDR3 nucleotide sequence: TGTGCCACCAGCAGAGAAGGCAGGGGAGCGCCCCTCCACTTT. This rearrangement joins TRBV15 to TRBJ1-6, with D possibly matching TRBD1 (6 bases). The germline gives CDR1 LNHNV, CDR2 YYDKDF (reference sequence). The CDR3 sequence is 14 residues long. Trimming took 0 bases from V and 13 from J, leaving 13 bases between them.

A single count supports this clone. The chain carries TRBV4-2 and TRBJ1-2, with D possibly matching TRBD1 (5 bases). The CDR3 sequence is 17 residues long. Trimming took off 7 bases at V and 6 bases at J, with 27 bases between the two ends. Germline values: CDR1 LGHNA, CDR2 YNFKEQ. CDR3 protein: CASNTLGWGGGPDGYTF. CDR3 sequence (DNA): TGTGCCAGCAACACCCTGGGATGGGGGGGTGGACCAGATGGCTACACCTTC.

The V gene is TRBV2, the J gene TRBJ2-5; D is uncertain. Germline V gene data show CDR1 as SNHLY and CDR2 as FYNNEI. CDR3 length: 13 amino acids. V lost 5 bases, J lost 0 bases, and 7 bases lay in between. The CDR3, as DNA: TGTGCCAGCAGTTTACAGAACCAAGAGACCCAGTACTTC. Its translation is CASSLQNQETQYF.

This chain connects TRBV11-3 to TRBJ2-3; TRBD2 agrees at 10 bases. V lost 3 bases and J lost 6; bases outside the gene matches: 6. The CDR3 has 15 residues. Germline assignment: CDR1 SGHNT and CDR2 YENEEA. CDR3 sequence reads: CASSFGLAGVDTQYF. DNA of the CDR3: TGTGCCAGCAGCTTTGGTCTAGCGGGGGTGGATACGCAGTATTTT.

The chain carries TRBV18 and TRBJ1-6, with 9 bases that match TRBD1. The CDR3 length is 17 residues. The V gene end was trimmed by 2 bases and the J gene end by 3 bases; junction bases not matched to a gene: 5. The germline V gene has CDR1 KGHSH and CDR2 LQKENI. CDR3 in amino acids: CASSPTGGAGYNSPLHF. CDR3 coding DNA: TGTGCCAGCTCACCAACAGGGGGCGCTGGCTATAATTCACCCCTCCACTTT. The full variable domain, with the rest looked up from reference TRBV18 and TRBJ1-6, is NAGVMQNPRHLVRRRGQEARLRCSPMKGHSHVYWYRQLPEEGLKFMVYLQKENIIDESGMPKERFSAEFPKEGPSILRIQQVVRGDSAAYFCASSPTGGAGYNSPLHFGNGTRLTVT.

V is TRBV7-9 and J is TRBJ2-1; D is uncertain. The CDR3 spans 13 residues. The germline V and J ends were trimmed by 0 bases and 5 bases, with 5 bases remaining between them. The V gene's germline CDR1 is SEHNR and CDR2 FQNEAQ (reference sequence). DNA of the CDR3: TGTGCCAGCAGCTTAGCGGCTGACAATGAGCAGTTCTTC. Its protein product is CASSLAADNEQFF.

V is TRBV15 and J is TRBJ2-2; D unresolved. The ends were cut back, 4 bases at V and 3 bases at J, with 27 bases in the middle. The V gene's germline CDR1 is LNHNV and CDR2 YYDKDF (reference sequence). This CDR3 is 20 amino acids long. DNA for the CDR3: TGTGCCACCAGCACAGCAAGCCAGGTCTGGGCAGTTGGGCACACCGGGGAGCTGTTTTTT. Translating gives CATSTASQVWAVGHTGELFF.

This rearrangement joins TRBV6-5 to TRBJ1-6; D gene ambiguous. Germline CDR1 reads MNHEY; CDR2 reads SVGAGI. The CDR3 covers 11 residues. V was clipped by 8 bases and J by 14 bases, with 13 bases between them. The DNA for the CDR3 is TGTGCCAGCGGCGTAACAGAAGCCCTCCACTTT. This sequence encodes CASGVTEALHF.

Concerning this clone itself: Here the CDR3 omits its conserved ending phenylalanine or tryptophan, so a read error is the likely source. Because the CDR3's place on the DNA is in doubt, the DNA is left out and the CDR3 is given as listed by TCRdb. CDR3 amino acids: CASRIQGDM. V gene TRBV6-5 combines with J gene TRBJ1-1; TRBD1 is the table's D call and was not checked against the DNA. With termini counted, the CDR3 has 9 amino acids. Germline V gives CDR1 MNHEY, CDR2 SVGAGI.